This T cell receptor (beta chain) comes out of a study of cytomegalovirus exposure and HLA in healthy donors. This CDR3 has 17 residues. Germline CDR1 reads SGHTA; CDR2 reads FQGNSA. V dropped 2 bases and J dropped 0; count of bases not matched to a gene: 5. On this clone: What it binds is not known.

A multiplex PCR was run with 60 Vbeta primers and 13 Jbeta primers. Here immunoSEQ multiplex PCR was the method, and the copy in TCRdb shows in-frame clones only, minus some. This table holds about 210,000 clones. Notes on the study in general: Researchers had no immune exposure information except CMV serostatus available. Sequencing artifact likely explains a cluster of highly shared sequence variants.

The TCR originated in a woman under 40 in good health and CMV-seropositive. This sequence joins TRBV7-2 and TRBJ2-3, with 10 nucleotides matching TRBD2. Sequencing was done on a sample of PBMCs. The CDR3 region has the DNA TGTGCCAGCAGCTTACTCGGACTAGCGGTTAGCACAGATACGCAGTATTTT. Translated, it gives CASSLLGLAVSTDTQYF.